One and the same sample provided the 5 T cell receptor beta chains below, sequenced in a study of human T cells and chemical hapten exposure. TCRdb itself ran the RACE reads through MiXCR, one entry per CDR3 protein. The data contain 65,000 to 95,000 distinct CDR3 sequences, 12% of them singletons. Indicated time point: patch test 1, 2 weeks after DPC sensitization. Stated treatment: therapeutic diphenylcyclopropenone sensitization with weekly scalp DPC. This material consisted of whole blood, taken in connection with sensitization to the hapten diphenylcyclopropenone (DPC). The origin of the receptors is a woman aged 60-75 years with alopecia areata. Some clones in this sample may be carry-over from other donors' samples.

This clonotype turned up a few times. The J gene is TRBJ2-7, the V gene TRBV6-5; 14 bases map to TRBD2. J was trimmed by 0 bases and V by 7 bases; bases with no gene match: 8. From germline, CDR1 is MNHEY and CDR2 SVGAGI. This CDR3 contains 17 residues. CDR3 sequence: CASTGTSGGRFSYEQYF. For the CDR3, the DNA is TGTGCCAGCACCGGGACTAGCGGGGGCCGCTTCTCCTACGAGCAGTACTTC.

In this sample, this clonotype turned up a few times. The chain is built from TRBV5-1 and TRBJ2-3, with 8 bases identical to TRBD2. Trimming at V came to 4 bases and at J to 5 bases, leaving 9 bases not matched to a gene. Germline lookup yields CDR1 SGHRS and CDR2 YFSETQ. This CDR3 has 15 residues. The CDR3 here is CASSPAWTSQDTQYF. DNA for the CDR3: TGCGCCAGCAGCCCCGCCTGGACTAGCCAAGATACGCAGTATTTT.

The chain recombines TRBV7-9 with TRBJ1-3; no clear D gene. V was shortened by 1 base and J by 0 bases, with 7 bases between the two germline ends. The CDR3 has 15 residues. Germline V lookup: CDR1 SEHNR, CDR2 FQNEAQ (reference sequence). CDR3 sequence: CASSLGGHSGNTIYF. CDR3 coding DNA: TGTGCCAGCAGCTTAGGGGGTCACTCTGGAAACACCATATATTTT. The variable domain in full, completed from reference TRBV7-9 and TRBJ1-3, reads DTGVSQNPRHKITKRGQNVTFRCDPISEHNRLYWYRQTLGQGPEFLTYFQNEAQLEKSRLLSDRFSAERPKGSFSTLEIQRTEQGDSAMYLCASSLGGHSGNTIYFGEGSWLTVV.

This clonotype was detected many times. This chain joins TRBV20-1 and TRBJ2-3; D may be TRBD2 (6 bases). The CDR3 is made up of 17 amino acids. V was pared by 5 bases and J by 3 bases, with 24 bases between. Looked up from germline, CDR1 is DFQATT and CDR2 is SNEGSKA (reference sequence). CDR3 sequence reads: CSAASAEGAMGTDTQYF. CDR3 DNA sequence: TGCAGTGCTGCATCGGCGGAGGGCGCGATGGGAACAGATACGCAGTATTTT.

The chain combines TRBV5-1 with TRBJ2-1, with D tentatively TRBD2 (5 bases). Germline V CDR1 and CDR2: SGHRS, YFSETQ. The CDR3 runs to 17 residues. V shed 1 base and J shed 7 bases, with 21 bases lying between them. The CDR3 DNA reads as TGCGCCAGCAGCTTGCTCTTTGGGCGGGCCCAGAGGAATGAGCAGTTCTTC. Translation gives CASSLLFGRAQRNEQFF. The full variable domain, its missing parts supplied by reference TRBV5-1 and TRBJ2-1, is KAGVTQTPRYLIKTRGQQVTLSCSPISGHRSVSWYQQTPGQGLQFLFEYFSETQRNKGNFPGRFSGRQFSNSRSEMNVSTLELGDSALYLCASSLLFGRAQRNEQFFGPGTRLTVL.